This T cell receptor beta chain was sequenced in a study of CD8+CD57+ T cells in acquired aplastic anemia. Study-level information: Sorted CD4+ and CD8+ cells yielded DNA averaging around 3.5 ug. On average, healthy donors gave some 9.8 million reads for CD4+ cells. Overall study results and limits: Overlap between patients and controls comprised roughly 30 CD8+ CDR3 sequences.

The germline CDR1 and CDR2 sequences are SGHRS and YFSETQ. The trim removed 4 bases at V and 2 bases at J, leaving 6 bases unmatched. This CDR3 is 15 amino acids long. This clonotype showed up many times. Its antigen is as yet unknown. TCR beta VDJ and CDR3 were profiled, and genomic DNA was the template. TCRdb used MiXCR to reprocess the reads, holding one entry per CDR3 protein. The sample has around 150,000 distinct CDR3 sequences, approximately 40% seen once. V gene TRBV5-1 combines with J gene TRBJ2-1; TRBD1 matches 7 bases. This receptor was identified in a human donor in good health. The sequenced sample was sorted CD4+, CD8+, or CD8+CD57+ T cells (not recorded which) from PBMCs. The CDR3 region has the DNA TGCGCCAGCAGCCCGGGACAGTTAACCTACAATGAGCAGTTCTTC. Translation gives CASSPGQLTYNEQFF.